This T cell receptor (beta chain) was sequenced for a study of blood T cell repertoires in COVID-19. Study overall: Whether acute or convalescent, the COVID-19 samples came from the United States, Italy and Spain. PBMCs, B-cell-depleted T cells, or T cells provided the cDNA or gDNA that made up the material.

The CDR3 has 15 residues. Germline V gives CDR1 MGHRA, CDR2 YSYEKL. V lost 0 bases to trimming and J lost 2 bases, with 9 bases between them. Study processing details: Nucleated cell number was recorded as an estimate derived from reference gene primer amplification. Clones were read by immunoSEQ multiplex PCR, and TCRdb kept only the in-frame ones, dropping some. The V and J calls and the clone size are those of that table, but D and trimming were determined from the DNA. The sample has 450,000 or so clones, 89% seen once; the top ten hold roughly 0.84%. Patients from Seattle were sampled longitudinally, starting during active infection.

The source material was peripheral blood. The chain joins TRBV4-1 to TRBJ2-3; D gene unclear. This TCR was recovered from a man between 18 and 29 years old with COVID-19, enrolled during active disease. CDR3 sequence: CASSQDGWATDTQYF. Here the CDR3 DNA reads TGCGCCAGCAGCCAAGATGGTTGGGCCACAGATACGCAGTATTTT.